This record concerns one T cell receptor beta chain sequence. Its antigen is undetermined. The data originate from a study of shared clonotypes between healthy human individuals. V was pared by 0 bases and J by 4 bases, with 9 bases between. Germline V lookup: CDR1 KGHSH, CDR2 LQKENI. This CDR3 comprises 15 residues. Assay used: immunoSEQ multiplex PCR; TCRdb lists only in-frame clones, some missing. The sample consists of around 2.3 million clones, more than 90% of them appearing once. Whole-study results and caveats: Sorted-subset sequencing, rarefaction showed, was incomplete despite large depth.

Source material: naive CD4+ T cells sorted from blood. Subset noted: CD45RA+ positively selected. The TCR sequence derives from a man younger than 30 in good health. The rearrangement uses TRBV18 and TRBJ2-2; D possibly corresponds to TRBD1 (6 bases). The CDR3 is CASSPPGGFTGELFF. CDR3 in DNA: TGTGCCAGCTCACCACCAGGGGGATTCACCGGGGAGCTGTTTTTT.